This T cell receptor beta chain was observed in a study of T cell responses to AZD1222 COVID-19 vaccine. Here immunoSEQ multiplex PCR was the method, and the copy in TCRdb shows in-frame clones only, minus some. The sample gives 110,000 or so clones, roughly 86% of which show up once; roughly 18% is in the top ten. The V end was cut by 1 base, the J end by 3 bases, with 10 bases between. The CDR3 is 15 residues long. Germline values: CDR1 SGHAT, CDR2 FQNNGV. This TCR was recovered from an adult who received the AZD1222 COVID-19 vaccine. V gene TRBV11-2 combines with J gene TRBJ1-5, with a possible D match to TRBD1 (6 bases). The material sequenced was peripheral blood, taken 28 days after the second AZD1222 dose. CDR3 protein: CASSLGGAPNQPQHF. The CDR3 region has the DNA TGTGCCAGCAGCTTAGGGGGGGCACCCAATCAGCCCCAGCATTTT. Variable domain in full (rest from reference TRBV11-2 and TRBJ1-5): EAGVAQSPRYKIIEKRQSVAFWCNPISGHATLYWYQQILGQGPKLLIQFQNNGVVDDSQLPKDRFSAERLKGVDSTLKIQPAKLEDSAVYLCASSLGGAPNQPQHFGDGTRLSIL.